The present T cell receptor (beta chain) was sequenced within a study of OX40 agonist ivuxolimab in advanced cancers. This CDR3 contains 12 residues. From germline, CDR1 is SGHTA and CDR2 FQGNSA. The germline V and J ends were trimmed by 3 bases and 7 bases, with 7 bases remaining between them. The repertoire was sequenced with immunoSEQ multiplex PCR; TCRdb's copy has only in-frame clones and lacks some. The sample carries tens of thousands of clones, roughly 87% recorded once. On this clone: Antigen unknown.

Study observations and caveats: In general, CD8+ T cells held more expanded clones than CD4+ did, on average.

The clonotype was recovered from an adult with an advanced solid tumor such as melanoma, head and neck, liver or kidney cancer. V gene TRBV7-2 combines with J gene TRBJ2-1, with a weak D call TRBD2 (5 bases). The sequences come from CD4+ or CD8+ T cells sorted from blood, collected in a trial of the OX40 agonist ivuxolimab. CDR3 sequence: CASSFSENEQFF. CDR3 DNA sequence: TGTGCCAGCAGCTTTAGCGAGAATGAGCAGTTCTTC.